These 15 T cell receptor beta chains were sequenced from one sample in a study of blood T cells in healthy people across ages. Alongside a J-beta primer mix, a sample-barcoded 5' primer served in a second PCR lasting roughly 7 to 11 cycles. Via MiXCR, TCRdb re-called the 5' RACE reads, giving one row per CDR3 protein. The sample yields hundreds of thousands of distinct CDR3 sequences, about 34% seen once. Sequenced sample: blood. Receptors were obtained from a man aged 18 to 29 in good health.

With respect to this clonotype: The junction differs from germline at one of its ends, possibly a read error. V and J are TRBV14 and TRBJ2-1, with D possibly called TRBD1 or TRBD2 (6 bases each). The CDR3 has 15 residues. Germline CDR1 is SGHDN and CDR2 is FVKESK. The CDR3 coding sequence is TGTGCCAGCGGCCAAGTTGGGGGGCACTACAATGAGCAGTTCTTC. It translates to CASGQVGGHYNEQFF.

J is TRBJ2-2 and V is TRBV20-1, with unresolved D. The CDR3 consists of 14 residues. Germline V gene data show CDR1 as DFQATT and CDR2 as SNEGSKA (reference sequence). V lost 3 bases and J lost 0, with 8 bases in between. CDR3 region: CSASTEPNTGELFF. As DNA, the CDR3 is TGCAGTGCTAGCACAGAACCGAACACCGGGGAGCTGTTTTTT.

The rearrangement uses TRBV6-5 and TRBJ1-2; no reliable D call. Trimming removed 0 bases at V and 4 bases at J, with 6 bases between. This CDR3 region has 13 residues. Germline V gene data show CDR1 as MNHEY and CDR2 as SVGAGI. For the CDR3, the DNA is TGTGCCAGCAGTTACTCCAGGCTCTATGGCTACACCTTC. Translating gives CASSYSRLYGYTF.

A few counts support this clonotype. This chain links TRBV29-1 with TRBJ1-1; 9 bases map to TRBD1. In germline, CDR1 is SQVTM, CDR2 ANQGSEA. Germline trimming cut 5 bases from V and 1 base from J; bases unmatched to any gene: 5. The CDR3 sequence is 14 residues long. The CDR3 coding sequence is TGCAGCGTTCACAGGGGGCAGGGGAACACTGAAGCTTTCTTT. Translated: CSVHRGQGNTEAFF.

The CDR3 region has the DNA TGCGCCAGCAGCCAACTCCAGAGCTCCTACGAGCAGTACTTC. Residues: CASSQLQSSYEQYF. The chain employs TRBV4-3 and TRBJ2-7; D gene uncertain. The V end was cut by 2 bases, the J end by 0 bases, with 8 bases between. This CDR3 has 14 amino acids. The germline V gene has CDR1 LGHNA and CDR2 YSLEER.

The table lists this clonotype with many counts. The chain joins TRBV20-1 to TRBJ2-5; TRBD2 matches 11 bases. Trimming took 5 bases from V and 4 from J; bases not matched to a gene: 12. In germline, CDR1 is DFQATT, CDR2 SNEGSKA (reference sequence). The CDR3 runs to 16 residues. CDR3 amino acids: CSAPTFSGGAGETQYF. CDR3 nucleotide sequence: TGCAGTGCTCCAACATTTAGCGGGGGGGCCGGAGAGACCCAGTACTTC.

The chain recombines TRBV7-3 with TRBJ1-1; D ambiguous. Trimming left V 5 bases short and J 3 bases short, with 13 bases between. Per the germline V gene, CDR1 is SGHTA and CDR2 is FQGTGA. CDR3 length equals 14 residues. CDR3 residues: CASSPSGPDTEAFF. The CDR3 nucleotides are TGTGCCAGCAGCCCCTCCGGGCCAGACACTGAAGCTTTCTTT. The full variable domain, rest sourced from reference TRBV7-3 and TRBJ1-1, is GAGVSQTPSNKVTEKGKYVELRCDPISGHTALYWYRQSLGQGPEFLIYFQGTGAADDSGLPNDRFFAVRPEGSVSTLKIQRTERGDSAVYLCASSPSGPDTEAFFGQGTRLTVV.

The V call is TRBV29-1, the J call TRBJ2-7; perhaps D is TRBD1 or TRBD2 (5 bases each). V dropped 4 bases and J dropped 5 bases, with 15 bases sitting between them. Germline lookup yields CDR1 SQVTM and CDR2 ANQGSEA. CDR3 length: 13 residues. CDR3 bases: TGCAGCGTTGTCTCCGGGACGAGCAACGAGCAGTACTTC. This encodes CSVVSGTSNEQYF.

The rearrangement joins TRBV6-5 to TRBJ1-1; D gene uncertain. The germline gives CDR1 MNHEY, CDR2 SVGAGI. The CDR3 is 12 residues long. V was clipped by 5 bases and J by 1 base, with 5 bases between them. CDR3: CASSSTNTEAFF. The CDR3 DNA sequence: TGTGCCAGCAGTAGCACGAACACTGAAGCTTTCTTT.

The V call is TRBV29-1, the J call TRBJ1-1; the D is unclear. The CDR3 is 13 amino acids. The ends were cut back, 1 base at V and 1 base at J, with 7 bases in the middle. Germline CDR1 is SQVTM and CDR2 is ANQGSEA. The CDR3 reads CSVEVQKNTEAFF. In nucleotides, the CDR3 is TGCAGCGTTGAAGTACAGAAGAACACTGAAGCTTTCTTT.

Written as DNA, the CDR3 is TGTGCCAGCGGTTGGCAGCCTAATCAGCCCCAGCATTTT. Residues: CASGWQPNQPQHF. This chain uses TRBV6-6 with TRBJ1-5, with unresolved D. Germline V gene data show CDR1 as MNHNY and CDR2 as SVGAGI (reference sequence). The CDR3 totals 13 residues. Between the trimmed V and J ends, which lost 8 bases and 4 bases, there was a span of 12 bases.

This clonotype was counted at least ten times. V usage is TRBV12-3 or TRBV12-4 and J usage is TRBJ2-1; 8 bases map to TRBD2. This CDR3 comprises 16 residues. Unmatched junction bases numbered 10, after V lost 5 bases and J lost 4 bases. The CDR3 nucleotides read TGTGCCAGCAGTCCCCGGGAGGGCCTATTTTACAATGAGCAGTTCTTC. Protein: CASSPREGLFYNEQFF.

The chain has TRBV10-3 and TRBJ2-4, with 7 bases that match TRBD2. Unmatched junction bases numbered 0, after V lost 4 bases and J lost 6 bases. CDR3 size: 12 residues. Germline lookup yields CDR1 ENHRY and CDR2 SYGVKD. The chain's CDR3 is CAISGGGNIQYF. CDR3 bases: TGTGCCATCAGTGGGGGGGGAAACATTCAGTACTTC.

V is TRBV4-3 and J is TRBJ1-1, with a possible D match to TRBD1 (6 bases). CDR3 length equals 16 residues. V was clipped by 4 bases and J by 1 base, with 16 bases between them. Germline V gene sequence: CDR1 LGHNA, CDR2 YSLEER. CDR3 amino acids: CASSRGRRGQNTEAFF. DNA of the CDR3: TGCGCCAGCAGCCGGGGGCGCAGGGGTCAGAACACTGAAGCTTTCTTT.

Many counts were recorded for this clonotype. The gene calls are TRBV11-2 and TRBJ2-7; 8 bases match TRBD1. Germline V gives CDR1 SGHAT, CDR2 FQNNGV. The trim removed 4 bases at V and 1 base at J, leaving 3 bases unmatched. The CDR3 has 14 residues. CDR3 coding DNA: TGTGCCAGCAGCTCACAGGGGGTTTCCTACGAGCAGTACTTC. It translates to CASSSQGVSYEQYF.